Each of the 5 T cell receptor beta chains below was sequenced from the same sample in a study of OX40 agonist ivuxolimab in advanced cancers. Here immunoSEQ multiplex PCR was the method, and the copy in TCRdb shows in-frame clones only, minus some. The sample consists of 43,000 or so clones, about nine tenths of them appearing once. Source: CD4+ or CD8+ T cells sorted from blood, taken in a trial of the OX40 agonist ivuxolimab. These receptors all stem from an adult with an advanced solid tumor such as melanoma, head and neck, liver or kidney cancer.

V gene TRBV7-2 combines with J gene TRBJ2-7; TRBD2 agrees at 9 bases. Germline lookup yields CDR1 SGHTA and CDR2 FQGNSA. The CDR3 is 15 amino acids. Losses at the gene ends were 2 bases for V and 3 bases for J; bases not matched to a gene: 5. The CDR3 DNA is TGTGCCAGCAGCTTAATTGGTAGCGGGAGCTACGAGCAGTACTTC. This gives the protein CASSLIGSGSYEQYF.

The rearrangement uses TRBV15 and TRBJ1-5; no clear D gene. This CDR3 is 15 amino acids long. Germline V gene data show CDR1 as LNHNV and CDR2 as YYDKDF (reference sequence). V lost 0 bases and J 7 bases, leaving 13 bases between the germline ends. CDR3 sequence: CATSRDEGNIQPQHF. The CDR3 DNA reads TGTGCCACCAGCAGAGATGAAGGGAATATCCAGCCCCAGCATTTT.

The gene calls are TRBV4-3 and TRBJ2-7; D remains ambiguous. Germline CDR1 is LGHNA and CDR2 is YSLEER. The ends were cut back, 0 bases at V and 5 bases at J, with 11 bases in the middle. CDR3 size: 14 residues. The CDR3 loop reads CASSQETASDEQYF. For the CDR3, the DNA is TGCGCCAGCAGCCAAGAAACAGCTTCGGACGAGCAGTACTTC.

This chain connects TRBV4-1 to TRBJ1-3; 8 nucleotides match TRBD1. The V gene's germline CDR1 is MGHRA and CDR2 YSYEKL. The CDR3 totals 15 residues. With V trimmed by 3 bases and J by 0 bases, 1 base remained unmatched. CDR3 sequence reads: CASSQGQASGNTIYF. CDR3 bases: TGCGCCAGCAGCCAGGGACAGGCCTCTGGAAACACCATATATTTT.

The chain combines TRBV27 with TRBJ1-1, with unresolved D. The CDR3 spans 14 residues. Trimming shortened V by 3 bases and J by 3 bases, and 11 bases separated the two germline ends. Germline CDR1 MNHEY, CDR2 SMNVEV (reference sequence). The CDR3 region is CASSFGRDYTEAFF. CDR3 DNA: TGTGCCAGCAGTTTTGGAAGGGATTACACTGAAGCTTTCTTT.